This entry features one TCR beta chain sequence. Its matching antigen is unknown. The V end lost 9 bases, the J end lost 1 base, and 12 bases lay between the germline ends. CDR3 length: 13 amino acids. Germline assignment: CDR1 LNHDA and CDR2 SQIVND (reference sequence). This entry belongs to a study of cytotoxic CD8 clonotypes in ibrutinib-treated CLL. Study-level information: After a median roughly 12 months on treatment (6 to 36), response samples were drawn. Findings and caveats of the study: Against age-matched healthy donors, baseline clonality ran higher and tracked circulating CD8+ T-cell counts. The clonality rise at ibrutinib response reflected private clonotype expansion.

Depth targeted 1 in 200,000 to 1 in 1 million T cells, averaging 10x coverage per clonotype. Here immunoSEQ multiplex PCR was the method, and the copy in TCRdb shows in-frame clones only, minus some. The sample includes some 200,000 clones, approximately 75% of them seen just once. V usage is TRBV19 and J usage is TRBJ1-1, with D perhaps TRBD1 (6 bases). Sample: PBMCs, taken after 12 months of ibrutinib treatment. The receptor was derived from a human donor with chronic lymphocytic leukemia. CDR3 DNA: TGTGCCAGCTTACAGGGAAAGAACACTGAAGCTTTCTTT. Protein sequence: CASLQGKNTEAFF.